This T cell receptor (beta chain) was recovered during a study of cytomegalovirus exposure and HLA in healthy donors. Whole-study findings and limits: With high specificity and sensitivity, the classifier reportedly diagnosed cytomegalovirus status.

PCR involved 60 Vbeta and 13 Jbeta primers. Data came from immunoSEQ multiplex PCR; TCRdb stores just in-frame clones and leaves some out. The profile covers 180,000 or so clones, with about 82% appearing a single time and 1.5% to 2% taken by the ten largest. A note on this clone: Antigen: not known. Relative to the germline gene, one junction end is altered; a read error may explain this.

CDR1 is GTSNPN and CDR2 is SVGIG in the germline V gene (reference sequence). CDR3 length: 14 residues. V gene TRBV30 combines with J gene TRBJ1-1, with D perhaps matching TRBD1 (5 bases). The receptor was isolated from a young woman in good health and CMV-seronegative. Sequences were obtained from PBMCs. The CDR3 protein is CAWGVQDMNTEAFF. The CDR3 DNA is TGTGCCTGGGGTGTACAGGACATGAACACTGAAGCTTTCTTT.